A single sample is the source of the 32 T cell receptor beta chains below, sequenced in a study of control samples from healthy donors and cancer patients. Profiled with immunoSEQ multiplex PCR; TCRdb holds only in-frame clones, not every one. The sample yields approximately 94,000 clones, approximately 93% seen once. Sequencing was carried out using blood. These receptors were obtained from a woman aged 25 to 39 in good health.

J is TRBJ2-1 and V is TRBV29-1; D is unresolved. The CDR3 runs to 12 residues. V was shortened by 5 bases and J by 9 bases, with 14 bases between the two germline ends. Germline-derived CDR1 and CDR2 are SQVTM and ANQGSEA. The CDR3, as DNA: TGCAGCGTTTCACGGCTAGACGGTGAGCAGTTCTTC. Translating it yields CSVSRLDGEQFF.

This chain connects TRBV4-1 to TRBJ1-6; D is unresolved. Trimming removed 4 bases from V and 8 bases from J, with 12 bases in between. This CDR3 has 14 residues. Germline V CDR1 and CDR2: MGHRA, YSYEKL. The CDR3 DNA sequence: TGCGCCAGCAGCCCCGAGCGTGGGTATTCACCCCTCCACTTT. Translating gives CASSPERGYSPLHF.

This clone was picked up one time. This rearrangement joins TRBV2 to TRBJ1-2; 8 bases are shared with TRBD1. Germline CDR1 SNHLY, CDR2 FYNNEI. CDR3 size: 13 residues. V lost 11 bases and J lost 7; bases outside the gene matches: 12. Here the CDR3 reads CAGVGQGLSGYTF. CDR3 nucleotides: TGTGCCGGGGTCGGACAGGGTTTGAGTGGCTACACCTTC.

This clone was observed once. The gene calls are TRBV19 and TRBJ1-1, with D tentatively TRBD1 (6 bases). CDR3 length equals 14 residues. CDR1 LNHDA and CDR2 SQIVND come from the germline V gene (reference sequence). V lost 6 bases and J lost 6, with 17 bases in between. The CDR3 coding sequence is TGTGCCAGTAGCCTGGACAGCCTGGTCGCTGAAGCTTTCTTT. This sequence encodes CASSLDSLVAEAFF.

J is TRBJ2-1 and V is TRBV7-3; D gene ambiguous. Trimming took 5 bases from V and 0 from J, leaving 5 bases between them. CDR1 is SGHTA and CDR2 is FQGTGA in the germline V gene. The CDR3 is 13 residues long. CDR3 residues: CASSPGSYNEQFF. The CDR3 DNA sequence: TGTGCCAGCAGCCCGGGCTCCTACAATGAGCAGTTCTTC.

The table lists this clone with a count of one. This chain links TRBV5-1 with TRBJ1-1; 8 bases are shared with TRBD1. Germline lookup yields CDR1 SGHRS and CDR2 YFSETQ. The junction had 6 bases not matched to a gene; V was cut back by 7 bases and J by 4 bases. The CDR3 consists of 13 residues. The CDR3 DNA is TGCGCCAGCTCTGCAGGGGGCGGCACTGAAGCTTTCTTT. This gives the protein CASSAGGGTEAFF.

Within the sample, this clone is medium-sized (0.01 to 0.1%). This chain links TRBV11-3 with TRBJ2-1; D gene ambiguous. Trimming cost V 1 base and J 10 bases, with 14 bases left between them. This CDR3 comprises 14 residues. CDR1 and CDR2 from the germline V gene are SGHNT and YENEEA. Here the CDR3 DNA reads TGTGCCAGCAGCTTAGTACCCTCAGGCCCCGAGCAGTTCTTC. This sequence encodes CASSLVPSGPEQFF.

The CDR3 protein is CASSLAHDRAVGNQPQHF. CDR3 nucleotides: TGTGCCAGCAGCTTAGCTCACGACAGGGCGGTTGGCAATCAGCCCCAGCATTTT. J is TRBJ1-5 and V is TRBV7-9; 7 bases align to TRBD1. Germline-derived CDR1 and CDR2 are SEHNR and FQNEAQ (reference sequence). This CDR3 is 18 amino acids long. The J segment lost 2 bases and the V segment lost 0 bases, leaving 10 bases of the junction unmatched.

The chain's CDR3 is CASKQAPNYGYTF. The CDR3 nucleotides read TGTGCCAGCAAGCAGGCCCCTAACTATGGCTACACCTTC. The chain employs TRBV2 and TRBJ1-2; D unresolved. The V and J ends lost 7 bases and 0 bases respectively, with 9 bases between them. The CDR3 length is 13 residues. Germline V gene sequence: CDR1 SNHLY, CDR2 FYNNEI.

This chain uses TRBV5-1 with TRBJ2-5; D is unresolved. Germline V gene sequence: CDR1 SGHRS, CDR2 YFSETQ. Trimming removed 0 bases from V and 1 base from J, with 7 bases in between. The CDR3 spans 14 residues. The CDR3 region is CASSLATTQETQYF. The CDR3 coding sequence is TGCGCCAGCAGCTTGGCGACAACCCAAGAGACCCAGTACTTC. The full variable domain, its missing parts supplied by reference TRBV5-1 and TRBJ2-5, is KAGVTQTPRYLIKTRGQQVTLSCSPISGHRSVSWYQQTPGQGLQFLFEYFSETQRNKGNFPGRFSGRQFSNSRSEMNVSTLELGDSALYLCASSLATTQETQYFGPGTRLLVL.

The chain is built from TRBV11-1 and TRBJ2-1; no reliable D call. V lost 1 base and J 5 bases, leaving 3 bases between the germline ends. The CDR3 has 12 amino acids. Germline V gives CDR1 SGHAT, CDR2 FQDESV (reference sequence). CDR3 residues: CASSLVDNEQFF. The CDR3 coding sequence is TGTGCCAGCAGCTTAGTCGACAATGAGCAGTTCTTC.

This rearrangement joins TRBV5-1 to TRBJ1-1, with D perhaps TRBD1 (6 bases). CDR3 size: 14 residues. Germline V gene sequence: CDR1 SGHRS, CDR2 YFSETQ. The V end was cut by 0 bases, the J end by 1 base, with 7 bases between. DNA of the CDR3: TGCGCCAGCAGCTTGGGGACAGAGAACACTGAAGCTTTCTTT. Amino acids: CASSLGTENTEAFF.

This clone has just a few counts. In DNA form, the CDR3 reads TGTGCCAGCAGCCACACAGGGCAGGGCACAGATACGCAGTATTTT. Amino acids: CASSHTGQGTDTQYF. The chain links TRBV6-5 to TRBJ2-3, with D possibly TRBD1 on 6 matching bases. The length of the CDR3 is 15 residues. V lost 6 bases and J 1 base, leaving 14 bases between the germline ends. The germline CDR1 and CDR2 sequences are MNHEY and SVGAGI.

The V and J genes are TRBV7-9 and TRBJ1-1; D gene ambiguous. Germline assignment: CDR1 SEHNR and CDR2 FQNEAQ (reference sequence). Trimming cost V 2 bases and J 2 bases, with 9 bases left between them. There are 14 residues in the CDR3. Here the CDR3 reads CASSLQTLNTEAFF. CDR3 bases: TGTGCCAGCAGCTTACAGACACTTAACACTGAAGCTTTCTTT.

The chain couples TRBV1 to TRBJ2-5; the table's D call TRBD2 went unverified against the DNA. TRBV1 is designated a pseudogene. The CDR3 covers 16 residues. The CDR3 region has the DNA TGCACCAGCAGCCCCCCCAGCGGGGGGTACCAAGAGACCCAGTACTTC. Encoded protein: CTSSPPSGGYQETQYF.

The gene calls are TRBV19 and TRBJ2-7; 10 bases are a match to TRBD1. Germline V gives CDR1 LNHDA, CDR2 SQIVND (reference sequence). CDR3 length: 15 amino acids. The junction had 9 bases not matched to a gene; V was cut back by 5 bases and J by 5 bases. The CDR3 protein is CASSSRDRGSDEQYF. CDR3 DNA: TGTGCCAGTAGTTCCCGGGACAGGGGATCTGACGAGCAGTACTTC.

J is TRBJ2-2 and V is TRBV7-3; maybe TRBD1 (6 bases). Germline assignment: CDR1 SGHTA and CDR2 FQGTGA. Trimming cost V 3 bases and J 4 bases, with 12 bases left between them. The CDR3 is made up of 15 amino acids. In DNA, the CDR3 is TGTGCCAGCAGCTTGGACAGTCTAGGCACCGGGGAGCTGTTTTTT. This sequence encodes CASSLDSLGTGELFF.

This rearrangement joins TRBV5-1 to TRBJ2-2, with TRBD1 as a possible D gene (5 bases). The CDR3 has 15 amino acids. The ends were cut back, 5 bases at V and 2 bases at J, with 13 bases in the middle. Germline-derived CDR1 and CDR2 are SGHRS and YFSETQ. CDR3 in DNA: TGCGCCAGCAGGCTAAGGACATTCAACACCGGGGAGCTGTTTTTT. It encodes CASRLRTFNTGELFF.

The chain couples TRBV19 to TRBJ2-7; D remains ambiguous. The CDR3 loop spans 14 amino acids. V was shortened by 6 bases and J by 2 bases, with 14 bases between the two germline ends. Germline loops: CDR1 LNHDA, CDR2 SQIVND (reference sequence). The CDR3, as DNA: TGTGCCAGTAGAGAAAACGGGCGACCCTACGAGCAGTACTTC. Its protein is CASRENGRPYEQYF. Complete variable domain (other parts from reference TRBV19 and TRBJ2-7): DGGITQSPKYLFRKEGQNVTLSCEQNLNHDAMYWYRQDPGQGLRLIYYSQIVNDFQKGDIAEGYSVSREKKESFPLTVTSAQKNPTAFYLCASRENGRPYEQYFGPGTRLTVT.

CDR3 amino acids: CASSRQSYQPQHF. The CDR3 nucleotides are TGTGCCAGCAGCCGACAGAGTTATCAGCCCCAGCATTTT. V and J are TRBV7-2 and TRBJ1-5; maybe TRBD1 (5 bases). Germline values: CDR1 SGHTA, CDR2 FQGNSA. With 5 bases removed from V and 5 bases from J, the gap between germline ends came to 10 bases. The length of the CDR3 is 13 residues. Complete variable domain (other parts from reference TRBV7-2 and TRBJ1-5): GAGVSQSPSNKVTEKGKDVELRCDPISGHTALYWYRQSLGQGLEFLIYFQGNSAPDKSGLPSDRFSAERTGGSVSTLTIQRTQQEDSAVYLCASSRQSYQPQHFGDGTRLSIL.

The gene calls are TRBV24-1 and TRBJ2-1, with D perhaps matching TRBD1 (5 bases). Between the trimmed V and J ends, which lost 3 bases and 0 bases, there was a span of 8 bases. There are 15 residues in the CDR3. Germline V gene lookup returns CDR1 KGHDR and CDR2 SFDVKD. The CDR3 coding sequence is TGTGCCACCAGTGATCCTCAGGGCTCCTACAATGAGCAGTTCTTC. Translation gives CATSDPQGSYNEQFF.

The J gene is TRBJ2-1, the V gene TRBV7-2; no firm D call. Between the trimmed V and J ends, which lost 4 bases and 2 bases, there was a span of 12 bases. Germline V gene lookup returns CDR1 SGHTA and CDR2 FQGNSA. There are 15 residues in the CDR3. CDR3 residues: CASSSLGLPYNEQFF. In DNA, the CDR3 is TGTGCCAGCAGCTCTCTCGGGTTACCCTACAATGAGCAGTTCTTC.

The rearrangement uses TRBV27 and TRBJ1-1; D gene unclear. The V gene lost 6 bases and the J gene lost 4 bases, with 12 bases spanning the gap. CDR1 is MNHEY, CDR2 SMNVEV, per germline (reference sequence). CDR3 length: 13 residues. CDR3 protein: CASSIQRGTEAFF. Written as DNA, the CDR3 is TGTGCCAGCAGCATCCAACGGGGCACTGAAGCTTTCTTT.

This sequence joins TRBV24-1 and TRBJ2-7; D not resolved. The CDR3 is 12 residues long. Germline lookup yields CDR1 KGHDR and CDR2 SFDVKD. V gave up 2 bases and J gave up 3 bases, with 4 bases separating them. The CDR3 DNA reads TGTGCCACCAGTGATTCCAGCTACGAGCAGTACTTC. It codes for CATSDSSYEQYF.

The rearrangement joins TRBV5-4 to TRBJ1-2, with D perhaps matching TRBD1 (6 bases). Deletions cut 5 bases from V and 7 bases from J, with 18 bases between. The CDR3 is 14 residues long. Germline CDR1 SGHNT, CDR2 YYREEE (reference sequence). CDR3 sequence reads: CASRGMGAPGGYTF. The CDR3, as DNA: TGTGCCAGCAGAGGGATGGGGGCGCCGGGTGGCTACACCTTC.

The chain is built from TRBV6-1 and TRBJ1-2; D perhaps matches TRBD1 (5 bases). This CDR3 is built from 16 residues. Trimming removed 3 bases at V and 8 bases at J, with 22 bases between. From germline, CDR1 is MNHNS and CDR2 SASEGT. The CDR3 here is CASSDPQRGIPGGYTF. Here the CDR3 DNA reads TGTGCCAGCAGTGATCCTCAAAGGGGAATCCCGGGCGGCTACACCTTC.

CDR3 coding DNA: TGTGCCAGTAGTATGGTCGGGGGGGCCACCTACAATGAGCAGTTCTTC. It is translated as CASSMVGGATYNEQFF. The chain is built from TRBV19 and TRBJ2-1; 8 nucleotides agree with TRBD2. Germline loops: CDR1 LNHDA, CDR2 SQIVND (reference sequence). This CDR3 is built from 16 residues. Germline trimming cut 3 bases from V and 2 bases from J; bases unmatched to any gene: 6.

J is TRBJ2-3 and V is TRBV25-1; 8 nucleotides align to TRBD1. CDR3 length equals 16 residues. Looked up from germline, CDR1 is MGHDK and CDR2 is SYGVNS. Trimming removed 5 bases from V and 5 bases from J; junction bases left unmatched: 12. The CDR3 DNA follows: TGTGCCAGCAGTTCACAACGCAGGGGGCGCGGAGATACGCAGTATTTT. Amino acid sequence: CASSSQRRGRGDTQYF. Supplemented by reference TRBV25-1 and TRBJ2-3, the full variable domain reads EADIYQTPRYLVIGTGKKITLECSQTMGHDKMYWYQQDPGMELHLIHYSYGVNSTEKGDLSSESTVSRIRTEHFPLTLESARPSHTSQYLCASSSQRRGRGDTQYFGPGTRLTVL.

V and J are TRBV18 and TRBJ1-4; TRBD1 is a possible D gene (5 bases). The CDR3 totals 13 residues. Germline V gene data show CDR1 as KGHSH and CDR2 as LQKENI. Between the trimmed V and J ends, which lost 4 bases and 5 bases, there was a span of 8 bases. The CDR3 loop reads CASSLTANEKLFF. The CDR3 DNA reads as TGTGCCAGCTCACTGACAGCAAATGAAAAACTGTTTTTT.

A few counts support this clone. The chain couples TRBV19 to TRBJ2-2; maybe TRBD1 (6 bases). The ends were cut back, 8 bases at V and 3 bases at J, with 10 bases in the middle. Germline-derived CDR1 and CDR2 are LNHDA and SQIVND (reference sequence). The CDR3 length is 13 residues. Here the CDR3 reads CASDRSDTGELFF. In DNA, the CDR3 is TGTGCCAGTGACAGGTCGGACACCGGGGAGCTGTTTTTT.

This clone was found once. The chain links TRBV5-5 to TRBJ2-1; 10 bases align to TRBD2. The CDR3 loop spans 17 amino acids. After removal of 0 bases from V and 7 bases from J, the junction contained 10 bases not matched to a gene. Germline CDR1 SGHKS, CDR2 YYEKEE (reference sequence). The CDR3 sequence: CASSLVSLAGVGNEQFF. In nucleotides, the CDR3 is TGTGCCAGCAGCTTGGTTTCTCTAGCGGGAGTCGGGAATGAGCAGTTCTTC.

V gene TRBV18 combines with J gene TRBJ2-7, with 7 bases lining up with TRBD2. The V and J ends lost 3 bases and 5 bases, in that order; junction bases with no gene match: 7. CDR1 and CDR2 from the germline V gene are KGHSH and LQKENI. The CDR3 runs 14 residues. For the CDR3, the DNA is TGTGCCAGCTCACCTGGCGGGAGTAACCACGAGCAGTACTTC. It specifies CASSPGGSNHEQYF.